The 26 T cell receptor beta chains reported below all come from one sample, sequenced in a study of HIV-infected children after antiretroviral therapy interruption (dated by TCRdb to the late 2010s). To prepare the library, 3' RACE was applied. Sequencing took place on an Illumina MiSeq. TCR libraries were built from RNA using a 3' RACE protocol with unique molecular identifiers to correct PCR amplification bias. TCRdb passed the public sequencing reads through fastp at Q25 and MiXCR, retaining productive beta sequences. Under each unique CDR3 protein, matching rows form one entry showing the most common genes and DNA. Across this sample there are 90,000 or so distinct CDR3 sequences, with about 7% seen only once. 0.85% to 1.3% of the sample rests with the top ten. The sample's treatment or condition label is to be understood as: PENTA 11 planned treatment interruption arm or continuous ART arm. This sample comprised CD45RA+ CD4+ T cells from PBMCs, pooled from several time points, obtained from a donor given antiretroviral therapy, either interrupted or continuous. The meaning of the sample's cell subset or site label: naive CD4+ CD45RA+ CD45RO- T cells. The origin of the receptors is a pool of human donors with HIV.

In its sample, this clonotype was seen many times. In nucleotides, the CDR3 is TGTGCCAGCAGTTTTATGAGTGAGCAGTTCTTC. This codes for CASSFMSEQFF. The genes are TRBV28 and TRBJ2-1, with unresolved D. The ends were cut back, 3 bases at V and 9 bases at J, with 6 bases in the middle. The CDR3 totals 11 residues. CDR1 and CDR2 from the germline V gene are MDHEN and SYDVKM.

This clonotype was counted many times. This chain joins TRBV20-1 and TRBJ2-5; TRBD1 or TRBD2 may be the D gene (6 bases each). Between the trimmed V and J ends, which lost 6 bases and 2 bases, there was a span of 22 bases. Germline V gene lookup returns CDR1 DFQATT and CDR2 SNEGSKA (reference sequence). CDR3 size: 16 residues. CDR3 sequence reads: CSALSLQGGEQETQYF. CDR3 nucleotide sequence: TGCAGTGCCCTCAGCTTACAGGGAGGAGAGCAAGAGACCCAGTACTTC.

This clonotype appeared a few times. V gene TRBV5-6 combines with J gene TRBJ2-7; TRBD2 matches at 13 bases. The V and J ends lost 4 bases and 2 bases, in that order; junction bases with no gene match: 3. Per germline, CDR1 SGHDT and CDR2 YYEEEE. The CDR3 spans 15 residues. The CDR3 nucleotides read TGTGCCAGCAGCGCTGGACTAGCGGGAGCCTACGAGCAGTACTTC. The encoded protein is CASSAGLAGAYEQYF.

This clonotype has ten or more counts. CDR3 coding DNA: TGTGCCAGCAGCTTAGCGACGGGGGCAGGGACTGAAGCTTTCTTT. Translation gives CASSLATGAGTEAFF. The genes are TRBV7-2 and TRBJ1-1; D may be TRBD1 (6 bases). The germline V gene has CDR1 SGHTA and CDR2 FQGNSA. V lost 0 bases and J lost 5, with 13 bases in between. The CDR3 length is 15 residues.

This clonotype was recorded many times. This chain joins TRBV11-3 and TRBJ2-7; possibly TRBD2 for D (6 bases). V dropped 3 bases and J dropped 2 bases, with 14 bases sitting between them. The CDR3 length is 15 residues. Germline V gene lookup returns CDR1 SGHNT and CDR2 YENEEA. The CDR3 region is CASSFGWGVPYEQYF. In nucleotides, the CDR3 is TGTGCCAGCAGCTTTGGTTGGGGGGTACCCTACGAGCAGTACTTC.

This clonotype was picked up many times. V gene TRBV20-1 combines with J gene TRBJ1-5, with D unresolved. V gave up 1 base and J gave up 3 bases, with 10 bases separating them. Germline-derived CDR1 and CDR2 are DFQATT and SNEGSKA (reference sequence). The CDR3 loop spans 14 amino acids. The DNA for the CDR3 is TGCAGTGCTAGAGCGGTCGCCGACAATCAGCCCCAGCATTTT. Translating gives CSARAVADNQPQHF.

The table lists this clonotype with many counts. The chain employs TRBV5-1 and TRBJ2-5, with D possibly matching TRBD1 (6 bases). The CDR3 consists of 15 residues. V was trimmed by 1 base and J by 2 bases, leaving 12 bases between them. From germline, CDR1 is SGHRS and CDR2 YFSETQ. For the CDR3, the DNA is TGCGCCAGCAGCTTGATCTCCGGACAGCAAGAGACCCAGTACTTC. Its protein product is CASSLISGQQETQYF.

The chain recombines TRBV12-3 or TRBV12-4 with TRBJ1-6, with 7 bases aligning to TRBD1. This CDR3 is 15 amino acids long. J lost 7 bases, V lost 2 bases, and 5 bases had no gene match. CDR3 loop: CASSLPLTGNSPLHF. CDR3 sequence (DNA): TGTGCCAGCAGTTTACCCCTGACAGGGAATTCACCCCTCCACTTT.

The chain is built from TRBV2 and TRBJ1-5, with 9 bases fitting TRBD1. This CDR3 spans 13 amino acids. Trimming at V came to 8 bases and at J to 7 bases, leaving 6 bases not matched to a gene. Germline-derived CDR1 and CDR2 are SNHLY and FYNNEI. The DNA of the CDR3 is TGTGCCAGCCGGGACAGGGTAGAACAGCCCCAGCATTTT. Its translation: CASRDRVEQPQHF.

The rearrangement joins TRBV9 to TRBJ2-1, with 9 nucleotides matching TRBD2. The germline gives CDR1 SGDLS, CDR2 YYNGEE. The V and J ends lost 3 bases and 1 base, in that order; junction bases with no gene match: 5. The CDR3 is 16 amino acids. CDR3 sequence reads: CASSGIAGVSYNEQFF. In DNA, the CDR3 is TGTGCCAGCAGCGGCATAGCGGGAGTTTCCTACAATGAGCAGTTCTTC.

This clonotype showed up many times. CDR3 in amino acids: CASSRGTATEAFF. CDR3 in DNA: TGCGCCAGCAGCAGAGGGACAGCCACTGAAGCTTTCTTT. The rearrangement joins TRBV5-1 to TRBJ1-1; 7 bases are shared with TRBD1. V lost 4 bases, J lost 4 bases, and 4 bases stayed unmatched. CDR1 and CDR2 from the germline V gene are SGHRS and YFSETQ. This CDR3 contains 13 residues.

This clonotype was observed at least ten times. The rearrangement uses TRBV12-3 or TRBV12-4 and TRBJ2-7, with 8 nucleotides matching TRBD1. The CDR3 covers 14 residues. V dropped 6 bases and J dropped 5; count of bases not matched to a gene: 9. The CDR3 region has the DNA TGTGCCAGCAGACCCAGGGGGCCCAGGAACGAGCAGTACTTC. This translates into CASRPRGPRNEQYF.

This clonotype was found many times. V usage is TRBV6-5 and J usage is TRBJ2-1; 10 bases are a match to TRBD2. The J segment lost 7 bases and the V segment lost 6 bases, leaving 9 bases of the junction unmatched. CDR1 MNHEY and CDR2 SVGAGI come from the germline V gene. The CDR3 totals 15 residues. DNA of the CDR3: TGTGCCAGCAGCCATCCTAGCGGGGGCCTGAATGAGCAGTTCTTC. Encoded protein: CASSHPSGGLNEQFF.

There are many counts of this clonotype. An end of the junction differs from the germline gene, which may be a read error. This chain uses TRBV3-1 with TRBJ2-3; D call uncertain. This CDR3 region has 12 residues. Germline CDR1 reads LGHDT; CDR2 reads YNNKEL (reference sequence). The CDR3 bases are TGTGCCAGCAGCCAACGTACGTCAAGGAAGACCTTT. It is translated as CASSQRTSRKTF.

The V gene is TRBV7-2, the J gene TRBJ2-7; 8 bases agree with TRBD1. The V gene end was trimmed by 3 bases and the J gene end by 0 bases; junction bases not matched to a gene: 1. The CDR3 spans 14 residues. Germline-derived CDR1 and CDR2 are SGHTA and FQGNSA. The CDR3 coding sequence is TGTGCCAGCAGCTTGACAGGGGCCTCCTACGAGCAGTACTTC. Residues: CASSLTGASYEQYF.

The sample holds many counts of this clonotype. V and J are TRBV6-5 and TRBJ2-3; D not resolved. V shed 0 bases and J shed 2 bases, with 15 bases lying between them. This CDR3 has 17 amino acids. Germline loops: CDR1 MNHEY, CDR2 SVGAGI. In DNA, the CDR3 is TGTGCCAGCAGTTACTCGGCAGGTCACAGCTACACAGATACGCAGTATTTT. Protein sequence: CASSYSAGHSYTDTQYF.

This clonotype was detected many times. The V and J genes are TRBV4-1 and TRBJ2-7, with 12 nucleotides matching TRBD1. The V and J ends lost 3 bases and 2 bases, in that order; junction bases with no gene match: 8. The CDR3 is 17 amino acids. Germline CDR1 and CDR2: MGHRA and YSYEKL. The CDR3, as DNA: TGCGCCAGCAGCCAGAGCTCCGGGACAGGGGGCGCCTACGAGCAGTACTTC. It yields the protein CASSQSSGTGGAYEQYF.

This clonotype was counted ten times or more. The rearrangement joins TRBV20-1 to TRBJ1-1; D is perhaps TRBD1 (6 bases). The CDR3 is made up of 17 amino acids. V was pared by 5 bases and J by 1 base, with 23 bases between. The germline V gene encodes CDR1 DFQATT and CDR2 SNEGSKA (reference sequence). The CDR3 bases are TGCAGTGCTCCTACACCAAACCCAGGGGTTGGGAACACTGAAGCTTTCTTT. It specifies CSAPTPNPGVGNTEAFF.

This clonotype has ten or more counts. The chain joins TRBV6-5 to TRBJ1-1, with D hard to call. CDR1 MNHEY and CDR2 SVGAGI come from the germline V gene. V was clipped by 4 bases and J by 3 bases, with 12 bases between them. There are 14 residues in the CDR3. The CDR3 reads CASSSRFSHTEAFF. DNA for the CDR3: TGTGCCAGCAGTTCTCGGTTTAGTCACACTGAAGCTTTCTTT.

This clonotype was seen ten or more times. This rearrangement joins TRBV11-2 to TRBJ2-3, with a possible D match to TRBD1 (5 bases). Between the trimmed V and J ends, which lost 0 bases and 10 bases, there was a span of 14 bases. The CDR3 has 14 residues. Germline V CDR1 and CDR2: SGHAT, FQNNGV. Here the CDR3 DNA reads TGTGCCAGCAGCTTAGAGCGATGGGGCTCGGCGCAGTATTTT. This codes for CASSLERWGSAQYF.

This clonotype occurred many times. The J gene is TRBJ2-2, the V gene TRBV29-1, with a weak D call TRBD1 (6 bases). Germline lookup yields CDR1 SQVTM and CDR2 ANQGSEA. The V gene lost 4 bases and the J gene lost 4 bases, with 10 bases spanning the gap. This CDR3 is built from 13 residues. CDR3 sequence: CSVGTVLTGELFF. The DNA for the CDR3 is TGCAGCGTTGGGACAGTTCTCACCGGGGAGCTGTTTTTT.

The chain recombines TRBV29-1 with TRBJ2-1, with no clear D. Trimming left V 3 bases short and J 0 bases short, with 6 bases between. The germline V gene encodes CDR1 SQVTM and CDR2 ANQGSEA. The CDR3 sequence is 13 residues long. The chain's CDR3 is CSVDWGSYNEQFF. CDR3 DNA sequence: TGCAGCGTTGACTGGGGCTCCTACAATGAGCAGTTCTTC.

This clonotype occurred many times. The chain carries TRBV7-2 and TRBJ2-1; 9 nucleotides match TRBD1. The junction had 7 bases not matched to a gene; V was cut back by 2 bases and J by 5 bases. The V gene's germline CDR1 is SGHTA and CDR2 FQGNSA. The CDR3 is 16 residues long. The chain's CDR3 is CASSLYGTGHHNEQFF. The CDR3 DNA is TGTGCCAGCAGCTTATATGGGACAGGGCACCACAATGAGCAGTTCTTC.

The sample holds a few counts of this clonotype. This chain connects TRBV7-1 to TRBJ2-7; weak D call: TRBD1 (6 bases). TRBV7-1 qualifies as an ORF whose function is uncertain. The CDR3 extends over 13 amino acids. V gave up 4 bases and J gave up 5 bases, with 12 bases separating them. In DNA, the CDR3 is TGTGCCAGCAGCTACGACAGGCGCGACGAGCAGTACTTC. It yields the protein CASSYDRRDEQYF.

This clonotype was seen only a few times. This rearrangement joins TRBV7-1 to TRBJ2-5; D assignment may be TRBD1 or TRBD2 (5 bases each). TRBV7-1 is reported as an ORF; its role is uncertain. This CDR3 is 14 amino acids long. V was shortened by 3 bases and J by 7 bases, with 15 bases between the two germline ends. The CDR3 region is CASSSSQGPWTQYF. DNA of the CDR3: TGTGCCAGCAGCTCCTCTCAGGGACCTTGGACCCAGTACTTC.

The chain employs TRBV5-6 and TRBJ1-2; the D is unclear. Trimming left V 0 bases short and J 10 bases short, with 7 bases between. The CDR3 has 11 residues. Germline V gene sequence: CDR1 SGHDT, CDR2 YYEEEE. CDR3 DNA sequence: TGTGCCAGCAGCTTGGAAATGGTCTACACCTTC. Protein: CASSLEMVYTF.